Here is one TCR beta chain with its context. The data belong to a study of blood T cell repertoires in COVID-19. Study context: The study drew acute and convalescent COVID-19 samples from the United States, Italy and Spain. The cDNA or gDNA used as material had been derived from T cells, B-cell-depleted T cells, or PBMCs.

Germline lookup yields CDR1 SGDLS and CDR2 YYNGEE. The CDR3 covers 15 residues. Trimming removed 4 bases at V and 4 bases at J, with 14 bases between. How the authors handled the data: For nucleated cells, counts were estimated from reference gene primer amplification. The method was immunoSEQ multiplex PCR; TCRdb's version includes in-frame clones alone and lacks a portion of them. The V and J calls and clone size were taken over from that table, and D and trimming were inferred from the DNA. The top ten clones hold almost 5% of a sample with about 190,000 clones, more than 75% of them seen once. This sequence joins TRBV9 and TRBJ2-2; D is ambiguous. This clonotype was sampled from a woman of 80 years or more with acute or convalescent COVID-19. The sample was peripheral blood. The CDR3 DNA reads TGTGCCAGCAGCCCCCGAGATCGCGTCACCGGGGAGCTGTTTTTT. This sequence encodes CASSPRDRVTGELFF.